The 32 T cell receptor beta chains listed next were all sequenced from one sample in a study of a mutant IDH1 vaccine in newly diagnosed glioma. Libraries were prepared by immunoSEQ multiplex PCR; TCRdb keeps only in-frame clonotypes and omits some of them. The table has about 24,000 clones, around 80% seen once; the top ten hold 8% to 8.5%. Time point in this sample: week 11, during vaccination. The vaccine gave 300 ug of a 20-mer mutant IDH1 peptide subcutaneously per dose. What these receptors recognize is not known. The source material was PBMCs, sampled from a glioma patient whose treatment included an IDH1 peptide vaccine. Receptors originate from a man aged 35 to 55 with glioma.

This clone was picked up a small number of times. Here the CDR3 reads CASSLGGEGSYEQYV. DNA for the CDR3: TGTGCCAGCAGCTTAGGCGGGGAGGGCTCCTACGAGCAGTACGTC. J is TRBJ2-7 and V is TRBV6-5, with 7 bases identical to TRBD2. Germline CDR1 MNHEY, CDR2 SVGAGI. The CDR3 runs 15 residues. V shed 6 bases and J 0 bases; nucleotides not matched to a gene: 8.

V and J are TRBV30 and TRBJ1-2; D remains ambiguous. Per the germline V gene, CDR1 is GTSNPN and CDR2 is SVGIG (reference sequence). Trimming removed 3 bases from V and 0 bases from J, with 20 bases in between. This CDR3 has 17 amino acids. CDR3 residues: CAWRWGRGMEANYGYTF. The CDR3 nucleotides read TGTGCCTGGAGGTGGGGTAGAGGGATGGAGGCTAACTATGGCTACACCTTC. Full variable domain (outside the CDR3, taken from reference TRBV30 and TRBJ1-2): SQTIHQWPATLVQPVGSPLSLECTVEGTSNPNLYWYRQAAGRGLQLLFYSVGIGQISSEVPQNLSASRPQDRQFILSSKKLLLSDSGFYLCAWRWGRGMEANYGYTFGSGTRLTVV.

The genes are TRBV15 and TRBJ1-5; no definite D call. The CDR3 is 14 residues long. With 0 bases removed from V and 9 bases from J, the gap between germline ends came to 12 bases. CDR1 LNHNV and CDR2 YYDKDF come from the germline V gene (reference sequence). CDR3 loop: CATSRDSSTRPQHF. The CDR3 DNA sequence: TGTGCCACCAGCAGAGATAGCAGTACGAGGCCCCAGCATTTT.

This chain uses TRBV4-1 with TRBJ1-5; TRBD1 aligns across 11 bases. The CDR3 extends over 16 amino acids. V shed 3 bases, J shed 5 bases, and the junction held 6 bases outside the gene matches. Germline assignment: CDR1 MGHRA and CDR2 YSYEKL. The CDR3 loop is CASSQGTGGWYQPQHF. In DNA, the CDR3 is TGCGCCAGCAGCCAGGGGACAGGGGGGTGGTATCAGCCCCAGCATTTT.

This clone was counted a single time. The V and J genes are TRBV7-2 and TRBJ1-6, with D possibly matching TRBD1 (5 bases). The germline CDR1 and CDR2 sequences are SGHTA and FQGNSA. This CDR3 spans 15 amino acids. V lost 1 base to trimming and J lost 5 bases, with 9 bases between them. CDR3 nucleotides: TGTGCCAGCAGCTTAGGGGGCGGCGATAATTCACCCCTCCACTTT. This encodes CASSLGGGDNSPLHF. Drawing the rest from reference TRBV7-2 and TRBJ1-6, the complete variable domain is GAGVSQSPSNKVTEKGKDVELRCDPISGHTALYWYRQSLGQGLEFLIYFQGNSAPDKSGLPSDRFSAERTGGSVSTLTIQRTQQEDSAVYLCASSLGGGDNSPLHFGNGTRLTVT.

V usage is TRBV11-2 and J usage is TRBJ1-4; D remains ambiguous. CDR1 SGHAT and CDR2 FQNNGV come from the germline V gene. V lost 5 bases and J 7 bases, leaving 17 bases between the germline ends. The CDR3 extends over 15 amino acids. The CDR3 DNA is TGTGCCAGCAGCCCCGCCGGGAGGGTTCGTGAAAAACTGTTTTTT. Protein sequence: CASSPAGRVREKLFF. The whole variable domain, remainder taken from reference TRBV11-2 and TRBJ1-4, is EAGVAQSPRYKIIEKRQSVAFWCNPISGHATLYWYQQILGQGPKLLIQFQNNGVVDDSQLPKDRFSAERLKGVDSTLKIQPAKLEDSAVYLCASSPAGRVREKLFFGSGTQLSVL.

CDR3 bases: TGTGCCAGTAGTATAGATCAAGCTCGGAGGGCAACCGGGGAGCTGTTTTTT. This codes for CASSIDQARRATGELFF. The V and J genes are TRBV19 and TRBJ2-2, with D perhaps TRBD2 (6 bases). The V end was cut by 0 bases, the J end by 5 bases, with 16 bases between. The CDR3 contains 17 residues. The V gene's germline CDR1 is LNHDA and CDR2 SQIVND (reference sequence).

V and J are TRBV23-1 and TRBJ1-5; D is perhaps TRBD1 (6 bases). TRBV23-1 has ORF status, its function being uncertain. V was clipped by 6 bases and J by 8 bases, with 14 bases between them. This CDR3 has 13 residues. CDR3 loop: CASSHGGRKPQHF. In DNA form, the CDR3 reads TGCGCCAGCAGCCATGGGGGGCGCAAGCCCCAGCATTTT.

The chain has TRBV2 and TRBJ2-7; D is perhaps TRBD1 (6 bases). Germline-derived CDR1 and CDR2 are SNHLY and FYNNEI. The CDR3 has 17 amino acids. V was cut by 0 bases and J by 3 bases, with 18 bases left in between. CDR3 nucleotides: TGTGCCAGCAGTGAAGCTTATGAGGGGGTGAATTTCTACGAGCAGTACTTC. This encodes CASSEAYEGVNFYEQYF.

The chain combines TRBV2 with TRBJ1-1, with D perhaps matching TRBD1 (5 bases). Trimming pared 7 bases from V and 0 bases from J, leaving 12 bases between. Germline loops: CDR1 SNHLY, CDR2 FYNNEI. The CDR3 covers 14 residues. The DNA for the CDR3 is TGTGCCAGCAATCGTGAGGACATGAACACTGAAGCTTTCTTT. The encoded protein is CASNREDMNTEAFF.

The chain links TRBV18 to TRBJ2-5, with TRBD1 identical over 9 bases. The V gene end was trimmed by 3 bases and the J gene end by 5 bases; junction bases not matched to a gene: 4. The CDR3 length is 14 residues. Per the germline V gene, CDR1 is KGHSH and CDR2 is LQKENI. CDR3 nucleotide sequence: TGTGCCAGCTCACCTACCACAGGGGGCGAGACCCAGTACTTC. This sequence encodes CASSPTTGGETQYF.

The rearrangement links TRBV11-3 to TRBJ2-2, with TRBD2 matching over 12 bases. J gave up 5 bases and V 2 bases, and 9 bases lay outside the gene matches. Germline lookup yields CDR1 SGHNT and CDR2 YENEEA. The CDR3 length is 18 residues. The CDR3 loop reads CASSLNLPGTSGTGELFF. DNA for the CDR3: TGTGCCAGCAGCTTAAATCTCCCCGGGACTAGCGGGACCGGGGAGCTGTTTTTT.

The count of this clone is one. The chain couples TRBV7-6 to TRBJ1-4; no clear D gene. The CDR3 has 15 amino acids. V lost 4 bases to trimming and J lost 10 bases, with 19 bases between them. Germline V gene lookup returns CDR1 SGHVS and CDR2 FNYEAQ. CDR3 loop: CASSYTGSAAGKLFF. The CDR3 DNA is TGTGCCAGCAGCTATACCGGGTCAGCAGCGGGAAAACTGTTTTTT.

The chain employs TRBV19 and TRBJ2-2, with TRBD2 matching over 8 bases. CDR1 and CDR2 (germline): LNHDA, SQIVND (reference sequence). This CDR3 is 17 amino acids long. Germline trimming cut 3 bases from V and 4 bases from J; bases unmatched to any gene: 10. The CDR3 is CASSMPGTSPSTGELFF. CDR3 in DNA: TGTGCCAGTAGTATGCCAGGGACTAGTCCTAGCACCGGGGAGCTGTTTTTT.

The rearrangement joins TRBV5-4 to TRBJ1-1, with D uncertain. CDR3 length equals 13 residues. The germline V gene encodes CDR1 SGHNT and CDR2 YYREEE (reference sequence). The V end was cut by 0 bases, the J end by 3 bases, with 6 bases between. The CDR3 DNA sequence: TGTGCCAGCAGCTTGGCTGCAGACACTGAAGCTTTCTTT. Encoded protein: CASSLAADTEAFF.

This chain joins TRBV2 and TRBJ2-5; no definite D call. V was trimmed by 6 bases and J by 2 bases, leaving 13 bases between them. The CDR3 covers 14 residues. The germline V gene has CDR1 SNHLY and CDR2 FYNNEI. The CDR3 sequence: CASRTIPPQETQYF. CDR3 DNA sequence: TGTGCCAGCAGAACAATACCGCCTCAAGAGACCCAGTACTTC. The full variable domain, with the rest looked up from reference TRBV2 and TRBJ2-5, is EPEVTQTPSHQVTQMGQEVILRCVPISNHLYFYWYRQILGQKVEFLVSFYNNEISEKSEIFDDQFSVERPDGSNFTLKIRSTKLEDSAMYFCASRTIPPQETQYFGPGTRLLVL.

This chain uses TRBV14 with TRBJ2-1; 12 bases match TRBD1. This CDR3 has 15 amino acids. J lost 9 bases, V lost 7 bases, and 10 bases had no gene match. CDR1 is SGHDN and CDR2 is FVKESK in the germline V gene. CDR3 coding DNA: TGTGCCAGCACACTCCGGGACAGGGGGCTCAGTGAGCAGTTCTTC. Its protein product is CASTLRDRGLSEQFF. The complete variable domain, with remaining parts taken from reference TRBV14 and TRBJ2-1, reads EAGVTQFPSHSVIEKGQTVTLRCDPISGHDNLYWYRRVMGKEIKFLLHFVKESKQDESGMPNNRFLAERTGGTYSTLKVQPAELEDSGVYFCASTLRDRGLSEQFFGPGTRLTVL.

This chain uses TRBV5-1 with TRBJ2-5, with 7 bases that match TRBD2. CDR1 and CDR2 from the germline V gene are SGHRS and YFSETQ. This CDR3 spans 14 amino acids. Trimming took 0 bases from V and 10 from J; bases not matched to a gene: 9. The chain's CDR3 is CASSLGRLGGHQYF. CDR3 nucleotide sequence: TGCGCCAGCAGCTTGGGGCGTTTGGGAGGGCACCAGTACTTC.

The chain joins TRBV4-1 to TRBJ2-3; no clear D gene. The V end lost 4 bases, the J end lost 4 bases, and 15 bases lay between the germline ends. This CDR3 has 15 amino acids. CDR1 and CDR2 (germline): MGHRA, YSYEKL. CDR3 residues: CASSPRTDSSDTQYF. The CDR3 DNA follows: TGCGCCAGCAGCCCTAGGACGGATAGCTCAGATACGCAGTATTTT.

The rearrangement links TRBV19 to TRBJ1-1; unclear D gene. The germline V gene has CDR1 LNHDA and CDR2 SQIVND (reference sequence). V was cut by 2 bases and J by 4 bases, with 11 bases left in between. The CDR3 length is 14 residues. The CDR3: CASSIQAASTEAFF. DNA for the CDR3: TGTGCCAGTAGTATACAGGCGGCGAGCACTGAAGCTTTCTTT.

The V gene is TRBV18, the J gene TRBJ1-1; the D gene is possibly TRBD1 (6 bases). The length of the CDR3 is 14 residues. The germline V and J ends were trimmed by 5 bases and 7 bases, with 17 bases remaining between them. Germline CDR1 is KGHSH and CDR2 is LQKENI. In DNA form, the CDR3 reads TGTGCCAGCTCATCAAAGGCGGACAGTTTTGAAGCTTTCTTT. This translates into CASSSKADSFEAFF.

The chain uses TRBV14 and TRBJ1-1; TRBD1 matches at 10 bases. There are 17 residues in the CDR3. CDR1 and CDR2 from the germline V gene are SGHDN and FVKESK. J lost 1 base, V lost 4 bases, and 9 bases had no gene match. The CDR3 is CASSRIRDRGENTEAFF. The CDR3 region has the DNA TGTGCCAGCAGCCGCATCCGGGACAGGGGAGAGAACACTGAAGCTTTCTTT.

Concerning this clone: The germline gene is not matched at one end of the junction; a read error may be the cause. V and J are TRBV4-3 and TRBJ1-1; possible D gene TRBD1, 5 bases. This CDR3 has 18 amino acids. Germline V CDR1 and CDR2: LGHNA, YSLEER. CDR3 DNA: TGCGCCAGCAGCCAAGATTTAAGAGGGGTGAGAGCGTACACTGAAACTTTCTTT. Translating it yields CASSQDLRGVRAYTETFF.

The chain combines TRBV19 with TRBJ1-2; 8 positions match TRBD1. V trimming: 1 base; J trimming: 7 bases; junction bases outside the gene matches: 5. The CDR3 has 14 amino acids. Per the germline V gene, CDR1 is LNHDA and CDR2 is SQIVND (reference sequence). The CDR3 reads CASSIGTGFFGYTF. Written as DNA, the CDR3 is TGTGCCAGTAGTATAGGGACAGGGTTTTTTGGCTACACCTTC.

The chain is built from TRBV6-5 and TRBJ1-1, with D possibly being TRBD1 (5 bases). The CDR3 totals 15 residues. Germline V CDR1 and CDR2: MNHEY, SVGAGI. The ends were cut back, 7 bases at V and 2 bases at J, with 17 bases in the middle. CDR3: CASNPGLELNTEAFF. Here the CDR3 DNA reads TGTGCCAGCAATCCGGGGCTCGAGTTAAACACTGAAGCTTTCTTT.

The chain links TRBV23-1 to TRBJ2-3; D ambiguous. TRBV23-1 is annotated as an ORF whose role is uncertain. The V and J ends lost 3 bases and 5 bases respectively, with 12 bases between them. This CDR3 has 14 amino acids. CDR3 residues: CASSQDGVKDTQYF. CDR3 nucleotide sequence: TGCGCCAGCAGTCAGGATGGGGTAAAAGATACGCAGTATTTT.

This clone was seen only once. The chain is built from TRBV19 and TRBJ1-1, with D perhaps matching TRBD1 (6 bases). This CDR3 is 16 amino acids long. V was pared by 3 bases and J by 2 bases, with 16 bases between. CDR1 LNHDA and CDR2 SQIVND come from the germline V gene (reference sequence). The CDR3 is CASSMRGRDANTEAFF. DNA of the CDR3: TGTGCCAGTAGTATGCGGGGGCGCGACGCAAACACTGAAGCTTTCTTT. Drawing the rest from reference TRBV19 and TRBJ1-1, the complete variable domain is DGGITQSPKYLFRKEGQNVTLSCEQNLNHDAMYWYRQDPGQGLRLIYYSQIVNDFQKGDIAEGYSVSREKKESFPLTVTSAQKNPTAFYLCASSMRGRDANTEAFFGQGTRLTVV.

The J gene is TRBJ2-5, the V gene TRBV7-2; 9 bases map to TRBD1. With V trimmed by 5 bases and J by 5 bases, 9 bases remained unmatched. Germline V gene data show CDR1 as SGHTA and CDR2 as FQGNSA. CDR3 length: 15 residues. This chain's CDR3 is CASSPGQGRGETQYF. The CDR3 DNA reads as TGTGCCAGCAGCCCAGGACAGGGGAGGGGGGAGACCCAGTACTTC.

The CDR3 spells CASSLGLAGGNTGELFF. In DNA, the CDR3 is TGTGCCAGCAGCCTCGGACTAGCGGGAGGTAACACCGGGGAGCTGTTTTTT. The chain joins TRBV7-2 to TRBJ2-2, with 14 bases that match TRBD2. Trimming removed 5 bases from V and 2 bases from J; junction bases left unmatched: 4. The CDR3 has 17 amino acids. CDR1 and CDR2 (germline): SGHTA, FQGNSA.

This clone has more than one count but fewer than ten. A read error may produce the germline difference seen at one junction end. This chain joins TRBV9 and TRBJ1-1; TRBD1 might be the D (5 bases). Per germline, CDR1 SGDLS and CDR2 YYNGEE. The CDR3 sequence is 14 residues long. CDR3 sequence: CASSVDGRGYESFF. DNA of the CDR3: TGTGCCAGCAGCGTAGATGGTAGGGGATATGAATCTTTCTTT. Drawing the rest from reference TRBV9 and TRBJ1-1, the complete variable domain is DSGVTQTPKHLITATGQRVTLRCSPRSGDLSVYWYQQSLDQGLQFLIQYYNGEERAKGNILERFSAQQFPDLHSELNLSSLELGDSALYFCASSVDGRGYESFFGQGTRLTVV.

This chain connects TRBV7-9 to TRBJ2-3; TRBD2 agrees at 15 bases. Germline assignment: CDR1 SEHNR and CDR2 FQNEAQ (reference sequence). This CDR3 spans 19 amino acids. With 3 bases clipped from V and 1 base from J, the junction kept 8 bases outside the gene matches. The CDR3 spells CASSFRGLAGGGGTDTQYF. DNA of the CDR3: TGTGCCAGCAGCTTCCGGGGACTAGCGGGAGGAGGTGGCACAGATACGCAGTATTTT.

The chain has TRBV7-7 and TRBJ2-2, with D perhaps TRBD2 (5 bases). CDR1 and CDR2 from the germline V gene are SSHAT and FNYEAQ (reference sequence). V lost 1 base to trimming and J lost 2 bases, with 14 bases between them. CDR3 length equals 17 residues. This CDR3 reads CASSLGGQGGNTGELFF. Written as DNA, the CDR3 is TGTGCCAGCAGCTTAGGGGGTCAAGGAGGTAACACCGGGGAGCTGTTTTTT.